This entry lists 13 T cell receptor beta chains sequenced from one sample in a study of T-cell memory formation after mild COVID-19. TCRdb re-called the 5' RACE reads through MiXCR, storing one row per CDR3 protein. Found here are approximately 500,000 distinct CDR3 sequences, roughly 23% of them singletons; the top ten hold around 13%. The sample was PBMCs or a T cell subset sorted from them (not recorded which). These receptor sequences come from an adult woman who had mild COVID-19 (a few samples of this study predate the infection). Cell type and time point are not known.

The rearrangement joins TRBV20-1 to TRBJ2-3, with TRBD2 matching 7 bases. The CDR3 is 15 amino acids. V lost 1 base to trimming and J lost 2 bases; unmatched junction nucleotides: 6. Germline assignment: CDR1 DFQATT and CDR2 SNEGSKA (reference sequence). The CDR3 spells CSARAGTTSTDTQYF. CDR3 coding DNA: TGCAGTGCTAGAGCCGGGACTACATCCACAGATACGCAGTATTTT.

This clonotype came up a few times. The rearrangement links TRBV3-1 to TRBJ2-5; 11 nucleotides agree with TRBD2. The V segment lost 3 bases and the J segment 5 bases; nucleotides outside the gene matches: 14. The CDR3 is 18 amino acids. The germline V gene has CDR1 LGHDT and CDR2 YNNKEL (reference sequence). CDR3 sequence reads: CASSHDPLLAGVTETQYF. CDR3 coding DNA: TGTGCCAGCAGCCACGACCCTCTACTAGCGGGAGTCACTGAGACCCAGTACTTC.

V usage is TRBV5-1 and J usage is TRBJ2-7; tentatively, D is TRBD1 (7 bases). The CDR3 runs to 15 residues. The V end was cut by 0 bases, the J end by 3 bases, with 13 bases between. Looked up from germline, CDR1 is SGHRS and CDR2 is YFSETQ. The CDR3 reads CASSLESGGGYEQYF. In nucleotides, the CDR3 is TGCGCCAGCAGCTTGGAGTCAGGGGGAGGCTACGAGCAGTACTTC.

This clonotype showed up just a few times. The rearrangement links TRBV12-3 or TRBV12-4 to TRBJ2-7; 10 nucleotides line up with TRBD2. This CDR3 region has 12 residues. V lost 10 bases, J lost 3 bases, and 3 bases stayed unmatched. CDR3 nucleotide sequence: TGTGCCACCGGGACTAGCGTCTACGAGCAGTACTTC. Residues: CATGTSVYEQYF.

This sequence joins TRBV20-1 and TRBJ2-7, with a possible D match to TRBD2 (5 bases). CDR3 length equals 12 residues. The germline V gene encodes CDR1 DFQATT and CDR2 SNEGSKA (reference sequence). Trimming took 6 bases from V and 3 from J, leaving 12 bases between them. DNA for the CDR3: TGCAGTGCCCTAGGAGGTCTCTACGAGCAGTACTTC. Translated, it gives CSALGGLYEQYF.

This clonotype was detected only a few times. This chain links TRBV29-1 with TRBJ2-7; 12 positions match TRBD2. This CDR3 spans 13 amino acids. CDR1 is SQVTM and CDR2 is ANQGSEA in the germline V gene. V lost 6 bases to trimming and J lost 5 bases; unmatched junction nucleotides: 5. Written as DNA, the CDR3 is TGCAGCGTCTCGACTAGCGGGGGTGACGAGCAGTACTTC. This codes for CSVSTSGGDEQYF.

The V call is TRBV6-5, the J call TRBJ2-7; D tentatively reads TRBD1 or TRBD2 (6 bases each). Trimming left V 0 bases short and J 6 bases short, with 15 bases between. CDR1 and CDR2 from the germline V gene are MNHEY and SVGAGI. The CDR3 has 15 amino acids. The CDR3 here is CASSYSPLGGREQYF. The CDR3 DNA follows: TGTGCCAGCAGTTACTCCCCCCTGGGGGGCCGCGAGCAGTACTTC.

The chain carries TRBV7-9 and TRBJ2-6; either TRBD1 or TRBD2 may supply D (5 bases each). The CDR3 is 16 amino acids. In germline, CDR1 is SEHNR, CDR2 FQNEAQ (reference sequence). The V and J ends lost 3 bases and 0 bases respectively, with 9 bases between them. The CDR3 DNA follows: TGTGCCAGCAGCTTTGGGGGATCCTCTGGGGCCAACGTCCTGACTTTC. It specifies CASSFGGSSGANVLTF.

A few counts support this clonotype. This chain links TRBV12-3 or TRBV12-4 with TRBJ1-5; TRBD1 agrees at 11 bases. The CDR3 has 16 amino acids. V gave up 6 bases and J gave up 0 bases; unmatched junction bases: 4. The CDR3 DNA sequence: TGTGCCAGCAGCCGAGGGACAGGGGGTAGCAATCAGCCCCAGCATTTT. The encoded protein is CASSRGTGGSNQPQHF.

This clonotype was observed a handful of times. This chain links TRBV12-3 or TRBV12-4 with TRBJ2-7; no clear D gene. The CDR3 runs to 17 residues. The V gene lost 5 bases and the J gene lost 3 bases, with 23 bases spanning the gap. The CDR3 DNA sequence: TGTGCCAGCAGTCCGCGTAATCGCGGTCCAGATGTCTACGAGCAGTACTTC. It translates to CASSPRNRGPDVYEQYF.

This clonotype came up a few times. The chain couples TRBV9 to TRBJ2-7, with unresolved D. Germline CDR1 SGDLS, CDR2 YYNGEE. V was clipped by 0 bases and J by 5 bases, with 12 bases between them. CDR3 size: 14 residues. The CDR3 DNA reads TGTGCCAGCAGCGTAGGGGCCTCTGCTCACGAGCAGTACTTC. Residues: CASSVGASAHEQYF.

This chain links TRBV7-9 with TRBJ2-3; D may be TRBD2 (5 bases). V dropped 6 bases and J dropped 0 bases, with 10 bases sitting between them. Germline assignment: CDR1 SEHNR and CDR2 FQNEAQ (reference sequence). This CDR3 is 14 amino acids long. CDR3 amino acids: CASSFSDSTDTQYF. CDR3 nucleotide sequence: TGTGCCAGCAGTTTTAGCGACAGCACAGATACGCAGTATTTT.

V usage is TRBV20-1 and J usage is TRBJ1-5, with D possibly being TRBD1 (6 bases). Trimming pared 1 base from V and 0 bases from J, leaving 13 bases between. This CDR3 is built from 16 residues. The germline V gene encodes CDR1 DFQATT and CDR2 SNEGSKA (reference sequence). The CDR3, as DNA: TGCAGTGCTAGAGTTAGGGGGGATTATAGCAATCAGCCCCAGCATTTT. It is translated as CSARVRGDYSNQPQHF.